Presented here are 8 T cell receptor beta chains from one specimen sequenced in a study of shared clonotypes between healthy human individuals. Generated by immunoSEQ multiplex PCR, the TCRdb table keeps only in-frame clones and is missing some. The sample has 100,000 to 120,000 clones; around 68% are singletons. Sequencing used memory CD8+ T cells sorted from blood. Stated subset: CD45RO+ cells pooled with CCR7-negative TemRA cells. The receptor source for this set is a woman aged 25-40 years in good health.

The rearrangement links TRBV19 to TRBJ2-7; no firm D call. This CDR3 is 17 amino acids long. Germline V gene data show CDR1 as LNHDA and CDR2 as SQIVND (reference sequence). Trimming removed 1 base from V and 2 bases from J, with 18 bases in between. This chain's CDR3 is CASSIGAGRVAAYEQYF. The CDR3 region has the DNA TGTGCCAGTAGTATAGGGGCTGGTCGGGTAGCAGCCTACGAGCAGTACTTC.

This clone has more than one count but fewer than ten. The chain has TRBV5-1 and TRBJ2-3; maybe TRBD2 (5 bases). The CDR3 has 14 amino acids. Between the trimmed V and J ends, which lost 0 bases and 0 bases, there was a span of 5 bases. Germline V CDR1 and CDR2: SGHRS, YFSETQ. The CDR3 DNA reads as TGCGCCAGCAGCTTGGGGGAGAGCACAGATACGCAGTATTTT. Protein sequence: CASSLGESTDTQYF. Filled out from reference TRBV5-1 and TRBJ2-3, the complete variable domain reads KAGVTQTPRYLIKTRGQQVTLSCSPISGHRSVSWYQQTPGQGLQFLFEYFSETQRNKGNFPGRFSGRQFSNSRSEMNVSTLELGDSALYLCASSLGESTDTQYFGPGTRLTVL.

This clone has at least ten counts. The chain couples TRBV6-4 to TRBJ2-3; no definite D call. Looked up from germline, CDR1 is MRHNA and CDR2 is SNTAGT. Trimming took off 0 bases at V and 1 base at J, with 5 bases between the two ends. The CDR3 runs to 14 residues. The DNA of the CDR3 is TGTGCCAGCAGTGACTCCCCGGGCACAGATACGCAGTATTTT. It is translated as CASSDSPGTDTQYF.

The rearrangement joins TRBV19 to TRBJ2-3; TRBD1 or TRBD2 may be the D gene (5 bases each). Trimming stripped 7 bases from V and 2 bases from J, with 13 bases between. The CDR3 spans 14 residues. CDR1 is LNHDA and CDR2 is SQIVND in the germline V gene (reference sequence). In DNA, the CDR3 is TGTGCCAGTACCGAGGGGCTTGTCACAGATACGCAGTATTTT. Translation: CASTEGLVTDTQYF.

The chain employs TRBV10-3 and TRBJ1-4, with 7 bases that match TRBD1. After removal of 8 bases from V and 6 bases from J, the junction contained 6 bases not matched to a gene. Germline V CDR1 and CDR2: ENHRY, SYGVKD. This CDR3 contains 13 residues. The CDR3 here is CAISGTEDEKLFF. The CDR3 region has the DNA TGTGCCATCTCCGGGACAGAGGATGAAAAACTGTTTTTT.

The rearrangement links TRBV27 to TRBJ2-7, with TRBD1 matching over 9 bases. This CDR3 contains 14 residues. V was clipped by 4 bases and J by 4 bases; unmatched bases: 5. Germline assignment: CDR1 MNHEY and CDR2 SMNVEV (reference sequence). The CDR3 protein is CASSSGQGPYEQYF. The CDR3 DNA follows: TGTGCCAGCAGTTCGGGACAGGGACCATACGAGCAGTACTTC.

This clone was detected ten times or more. The V and J genes are TRBV9 and TRBJ1-1, with TRBD1 identical over 9 bases. This CDR3 contains 17 residues. Germline values: CDR1 SGDLS, CDR2 YYNGEE. J lost 0 bases, V lost 2 bases, and 8 bases had no gene match. CDR3 nucleotides: TGTGCCAGCAGCGTTCACGGGACAGGGAACATGAACACTGAAGCTTTCTTT. Translating it yields CASSVHGTGNMNTEAFF.

This clone has only a few counts. The chain links TRBV5-1 to TRBJ1-1; D might be TRBD1 (5 bases). Trimming removed 4 bases at V and 1 base at J, with 11 bases between. CDR1 is SGHRS and CDR2 is YFSETQ in the germline V gene. This CDR3 comprises 14 residues. The chain's CDR3 is CASSPTDRNTEAFF. DNA for the CDR3: TGCGCCAGCAGCCCAACAGACAGGAACACTGAAGCTTTCTTT.